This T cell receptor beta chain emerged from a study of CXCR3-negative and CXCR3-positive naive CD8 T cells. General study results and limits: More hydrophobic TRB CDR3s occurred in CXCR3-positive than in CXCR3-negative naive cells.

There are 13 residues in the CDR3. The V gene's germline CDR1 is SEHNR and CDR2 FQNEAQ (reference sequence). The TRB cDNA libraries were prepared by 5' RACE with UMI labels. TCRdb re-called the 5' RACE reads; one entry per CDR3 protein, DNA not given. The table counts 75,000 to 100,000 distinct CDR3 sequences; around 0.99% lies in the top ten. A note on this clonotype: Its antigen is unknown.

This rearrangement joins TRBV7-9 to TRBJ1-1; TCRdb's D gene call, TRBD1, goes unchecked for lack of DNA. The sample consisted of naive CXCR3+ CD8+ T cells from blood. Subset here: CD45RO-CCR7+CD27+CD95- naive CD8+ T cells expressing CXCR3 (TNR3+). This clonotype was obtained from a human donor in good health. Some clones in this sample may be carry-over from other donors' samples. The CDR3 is CASSPWDSTEAFF.